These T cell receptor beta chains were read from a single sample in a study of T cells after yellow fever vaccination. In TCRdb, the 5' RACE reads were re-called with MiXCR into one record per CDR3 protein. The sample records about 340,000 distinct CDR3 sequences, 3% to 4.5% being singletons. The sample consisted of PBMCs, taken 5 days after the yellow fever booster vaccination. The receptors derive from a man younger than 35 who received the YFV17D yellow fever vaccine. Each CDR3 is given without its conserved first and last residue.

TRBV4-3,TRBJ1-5,ASSQDPTINQPQH
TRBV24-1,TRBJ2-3,ATSDGTSGGSTDTQY
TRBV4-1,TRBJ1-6,ASSRPGTGGHSPLH
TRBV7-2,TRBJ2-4,ASSYSGTSGNIQY
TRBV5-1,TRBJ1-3,ASSLSEHGRNTIY
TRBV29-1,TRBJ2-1,SVGGAPGLRYNEQF
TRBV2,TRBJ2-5,APEKLAGALGTQY
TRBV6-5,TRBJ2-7,ASSYSRGVAEQY
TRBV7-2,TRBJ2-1,ASSHLPSGGWDNEQF
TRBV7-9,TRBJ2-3,ASSLVTGTDTQY
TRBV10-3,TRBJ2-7,AIARGYYEQY
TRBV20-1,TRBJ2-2,SASRGVGNTGELF
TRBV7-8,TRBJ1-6,ASSLARGSNNSPLH
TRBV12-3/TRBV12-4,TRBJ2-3,ASGQFHGDTRY
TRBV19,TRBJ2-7,ASSMGLYYEQY
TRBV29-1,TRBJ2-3,SVYRGSTQY
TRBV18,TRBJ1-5,ASSPSQRNQPQH
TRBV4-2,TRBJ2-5,ASSRGGVAGKETQY
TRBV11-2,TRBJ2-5,ASSLVGGDQETQY
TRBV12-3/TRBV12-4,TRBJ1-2,ASSFGPGYGYT
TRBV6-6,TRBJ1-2,ASSYPRGFGYT
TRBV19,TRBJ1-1,ASNDRGFGDTEAF
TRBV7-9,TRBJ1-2,ASSLSGGYT
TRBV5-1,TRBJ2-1,ASSLSQNNEQF
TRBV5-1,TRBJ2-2,ASAGSSLNTGELF
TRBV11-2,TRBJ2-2,ASSQRTGAPPGTGELF
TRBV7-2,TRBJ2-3,ASSSFAAGGYDTQY
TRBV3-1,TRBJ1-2,ASSLGQGGVYGYT
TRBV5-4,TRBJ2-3,ASSKELQGTDTQY
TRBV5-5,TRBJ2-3,ASSLVKSTDTQY
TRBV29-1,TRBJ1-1,SSQGNPNTEAF
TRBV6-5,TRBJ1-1,ASSYPRQGGVNTEAF
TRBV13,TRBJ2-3,ASSSLPARLAGGSTDTQY